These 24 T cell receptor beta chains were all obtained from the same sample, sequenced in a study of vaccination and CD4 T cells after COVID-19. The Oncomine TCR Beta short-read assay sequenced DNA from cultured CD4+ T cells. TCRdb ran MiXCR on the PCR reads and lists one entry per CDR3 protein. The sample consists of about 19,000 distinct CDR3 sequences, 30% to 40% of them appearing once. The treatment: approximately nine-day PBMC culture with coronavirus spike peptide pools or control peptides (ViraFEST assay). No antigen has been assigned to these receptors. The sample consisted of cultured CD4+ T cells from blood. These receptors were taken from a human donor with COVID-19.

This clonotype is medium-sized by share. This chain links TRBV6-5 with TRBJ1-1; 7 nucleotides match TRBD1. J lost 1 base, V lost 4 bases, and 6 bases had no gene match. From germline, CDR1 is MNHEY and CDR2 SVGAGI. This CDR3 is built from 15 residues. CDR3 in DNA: TGTGCCAGCAGTTTAGGGGGCGGTTCGAACACTGAAGCTTTCTTT. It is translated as CASSLGGGSNTEAFF.

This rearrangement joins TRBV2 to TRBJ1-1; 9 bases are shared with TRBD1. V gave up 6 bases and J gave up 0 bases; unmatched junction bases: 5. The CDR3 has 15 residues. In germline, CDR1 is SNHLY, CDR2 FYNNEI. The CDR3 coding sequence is TGTGCCAGCAGGGTTGACAGGGGGTTGAACACTGAAGCTTTCTTT. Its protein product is CASRVDRGLNTEAFF.

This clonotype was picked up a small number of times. In nucleotides, the CDR3 is TGTGCCAGCAGCCCTCTTTCCAAGTCGGGGGAGACCCAGTACTTC. Protein product: CASSPLSKSGETQYF. The chain couples TRBV7-2 to TRBJ2-5; TRBD2 is a possible D gene (5 bases). Germline CDR1 reads SGHTA; CDR2 reads FQGNSA. The CDR3 sequence is 15 residues long. The V end was cut by 5 bases, the J end by 5 bases, with 18 bases between.

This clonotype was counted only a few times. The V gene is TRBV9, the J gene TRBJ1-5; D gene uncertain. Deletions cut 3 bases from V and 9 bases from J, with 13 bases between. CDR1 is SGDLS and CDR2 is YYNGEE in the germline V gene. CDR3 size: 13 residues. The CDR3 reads CASSEAAGRPQHF. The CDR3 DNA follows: TGTGCCAGCAGCGAAGCGGCGGGCAGGCCCCAGCATTTT.

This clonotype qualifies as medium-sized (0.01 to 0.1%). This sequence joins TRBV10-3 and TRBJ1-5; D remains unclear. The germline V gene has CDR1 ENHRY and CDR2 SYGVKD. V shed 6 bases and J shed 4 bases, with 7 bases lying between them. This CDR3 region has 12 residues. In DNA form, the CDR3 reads TGTGCCATCAGGCAGCCAAATCAGCCCCAGCATTTT. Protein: CAIRQPNQPQHF.

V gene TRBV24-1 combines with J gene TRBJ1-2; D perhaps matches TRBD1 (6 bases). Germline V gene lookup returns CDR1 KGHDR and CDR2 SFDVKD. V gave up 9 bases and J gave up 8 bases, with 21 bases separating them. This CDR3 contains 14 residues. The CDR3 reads CATSDPRTAGGYTF. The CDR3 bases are TGTGCCACCTCCGATCCTCGGACAGCGGGGGGCTACACCTTC.

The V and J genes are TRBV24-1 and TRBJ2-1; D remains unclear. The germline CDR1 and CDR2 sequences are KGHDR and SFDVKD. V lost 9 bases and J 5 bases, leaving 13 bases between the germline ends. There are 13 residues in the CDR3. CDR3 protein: CATSGDLDNEQFF. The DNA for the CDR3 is TGTGCCACCTCCGGAGACCTCGACAATGAGCAGTTCTTC.

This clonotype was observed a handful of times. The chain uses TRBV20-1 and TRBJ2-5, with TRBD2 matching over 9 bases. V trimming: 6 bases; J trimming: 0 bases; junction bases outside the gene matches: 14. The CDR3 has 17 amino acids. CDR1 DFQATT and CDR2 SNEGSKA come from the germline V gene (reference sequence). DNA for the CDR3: TGCAGTGCCCACGGGCCAGCGGGGGGACCGTACCAAGAGACCCAGTACTTC. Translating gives CSAHGPAGGPYQETQYF.

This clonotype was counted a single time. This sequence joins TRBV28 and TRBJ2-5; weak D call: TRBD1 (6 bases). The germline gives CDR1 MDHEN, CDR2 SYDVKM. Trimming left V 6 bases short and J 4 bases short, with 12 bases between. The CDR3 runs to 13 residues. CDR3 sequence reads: CASRPGVVETQYF. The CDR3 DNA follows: TGTGCCAGCAGACCAGGGGTGGTAGAGACCCAGTACTTC.

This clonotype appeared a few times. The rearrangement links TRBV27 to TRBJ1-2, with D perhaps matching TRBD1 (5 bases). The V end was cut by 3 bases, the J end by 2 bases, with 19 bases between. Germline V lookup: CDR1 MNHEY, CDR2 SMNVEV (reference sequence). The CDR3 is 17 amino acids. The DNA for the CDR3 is TGTGCCAGCAGTTTCTCCCCCCGGGCCGGGGCGAACTATGGCTACACCTTC. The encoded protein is CASSFSPRAGANYGYTF.

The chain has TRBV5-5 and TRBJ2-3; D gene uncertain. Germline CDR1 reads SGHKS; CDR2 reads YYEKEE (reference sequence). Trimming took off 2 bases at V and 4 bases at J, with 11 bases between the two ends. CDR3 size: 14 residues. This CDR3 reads CASSFLPDPDTQYF. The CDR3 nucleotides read TGTGCCAGCAGCTTTCTCCCAGACCCAGATACGCAGTATTTT.

The CDR3 nucleotides read TGTGCCAGCAGTTATAGGGCTAGCGGGGGCCTGAGCACAGATACGCAGTATTTT. This translates into CASSYRASGGLSTDTQYF. The rearrangement links TRBV6-5 to TRBJ2-3, with 10 bases that match TRBD2. Germline CDR1 reads MNHEY; CDR2 reads SVGAGI. CDR3 size: 18 residues. Trimming removed 3 bases from V and 0 bases from J; junction bases left unmatched: 9.

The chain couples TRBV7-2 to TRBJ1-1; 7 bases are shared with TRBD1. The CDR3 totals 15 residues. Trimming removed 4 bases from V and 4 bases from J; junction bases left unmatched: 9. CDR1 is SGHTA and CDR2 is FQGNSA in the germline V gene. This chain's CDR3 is CASSSRTGAGTEAFF. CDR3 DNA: TGTGCCAGCAGCTCCCGTACAGGGGCAGGCACTGAAGCTTTCTTT.

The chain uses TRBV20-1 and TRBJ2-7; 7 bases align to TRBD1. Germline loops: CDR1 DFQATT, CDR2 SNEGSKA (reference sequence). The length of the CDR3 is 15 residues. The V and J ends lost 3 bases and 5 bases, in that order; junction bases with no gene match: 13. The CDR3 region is CSARDHRQGSNEQYF. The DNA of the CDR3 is TGCAGTGCTAGGGACCACAGACAGGGATCGAACGAGCAGTACTTC.

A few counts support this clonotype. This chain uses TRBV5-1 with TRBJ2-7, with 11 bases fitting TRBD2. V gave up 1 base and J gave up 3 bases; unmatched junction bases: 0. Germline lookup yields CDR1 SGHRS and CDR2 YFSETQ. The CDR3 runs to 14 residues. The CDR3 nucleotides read TGCGCCAGCAGCTTGACTAGCGGGGGCTACGAGCAGTACTTC. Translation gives CASSLTSGGYEQYF. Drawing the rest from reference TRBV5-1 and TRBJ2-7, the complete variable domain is KAGVTQTPRYLIKTRGQQVTLSCSPISGHRSVSWYQQTPGQGLQFLFEYFSETQRNKGNFPGRFSGRQFSNSRSEMNVSTLELGDSALYLCASSLTSGGYEQYFGPGTRLTVT.

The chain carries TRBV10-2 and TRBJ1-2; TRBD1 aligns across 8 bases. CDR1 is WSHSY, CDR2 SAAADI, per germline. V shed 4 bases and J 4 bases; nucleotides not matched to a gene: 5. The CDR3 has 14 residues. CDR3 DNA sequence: TGCGCCAGCAGTGGACAGACAGGGGCCTATGGCTACACCTTC. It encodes CASSGQTGAYGYTF.

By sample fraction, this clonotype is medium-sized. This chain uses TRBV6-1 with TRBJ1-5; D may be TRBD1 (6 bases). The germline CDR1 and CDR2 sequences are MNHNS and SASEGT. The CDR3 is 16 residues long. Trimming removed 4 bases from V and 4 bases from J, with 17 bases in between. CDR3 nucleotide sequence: TGTGCCAGCAGTGCTGAGACAGGTATGGGGAATCAGCCCCAGCATTTT. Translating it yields CASSAETGMGNQPQHF.

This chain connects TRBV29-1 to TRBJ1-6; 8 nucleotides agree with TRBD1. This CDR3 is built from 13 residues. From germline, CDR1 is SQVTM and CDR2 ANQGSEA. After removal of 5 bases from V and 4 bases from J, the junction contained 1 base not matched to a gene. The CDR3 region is CSVRDRYNSPLHF. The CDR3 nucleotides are TGCAGCGTTCGGGACAGGTATAATTCACCCCTCCACTTT.

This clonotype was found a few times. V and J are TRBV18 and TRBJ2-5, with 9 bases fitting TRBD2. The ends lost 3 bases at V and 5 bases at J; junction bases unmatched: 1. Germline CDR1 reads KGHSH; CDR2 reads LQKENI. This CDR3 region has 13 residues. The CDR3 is CASSPGLAETQYF. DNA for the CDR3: TGTGCCAGCTCACCGGGACTAGCCGAGACCCAGTACTTC.

CDR3 amino acids: CATSDPGRNQPQHF. DNA of the CDR3: TGTGCCACCAGCGACCCGGGGCGCAATCAGCCCCAGCATTTT. V is TRBV15 and J is TRBJ1-5; weak D call: TRBD1 (5 bases). This CDR3 is 14 amino acids long. CDR1 and CDR2 from the germline V gene are LNHNV and YYDKDF (reference sequence). V shed 5 bases and J shed 2 bases, with 10 bases lying between them.

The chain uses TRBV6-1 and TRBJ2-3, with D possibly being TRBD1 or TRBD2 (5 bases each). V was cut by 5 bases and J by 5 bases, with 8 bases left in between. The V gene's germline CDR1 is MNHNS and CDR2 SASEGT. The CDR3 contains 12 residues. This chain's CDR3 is CASSRGEDTQYF. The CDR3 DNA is TGTGCCAGCAGTCGAGGGGAAGATACGCAGTATTTT.

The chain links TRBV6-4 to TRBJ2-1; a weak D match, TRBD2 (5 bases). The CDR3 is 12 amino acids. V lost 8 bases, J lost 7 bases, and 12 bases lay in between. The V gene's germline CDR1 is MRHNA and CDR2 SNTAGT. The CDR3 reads CASGLAGNEQFF. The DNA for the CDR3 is TGTGCCAGCGGCCTAGCTGGGAATGAGCAGTTCTTC.

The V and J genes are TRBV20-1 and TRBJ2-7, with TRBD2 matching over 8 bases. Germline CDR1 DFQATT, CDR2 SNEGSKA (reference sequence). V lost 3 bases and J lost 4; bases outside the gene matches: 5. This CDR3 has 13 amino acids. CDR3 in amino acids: CSASPGGLYEQYF. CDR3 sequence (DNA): TGCAGTGCTAGTCCGGGAGGGTTATACGAGCAGTACTTC.

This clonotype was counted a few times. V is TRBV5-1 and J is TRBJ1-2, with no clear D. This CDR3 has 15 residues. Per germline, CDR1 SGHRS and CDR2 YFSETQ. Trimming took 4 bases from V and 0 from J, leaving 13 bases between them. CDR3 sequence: CASSVDGLANYGYTF. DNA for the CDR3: TGCGCCAGCAGCGTAGACGGATTAGCTAACTATGGCTACACCTTC.